The TCR beta chain under discussion was sequenced for a study of blood T cell repertoires in COVID-19. Libraries were prepared by immunoSEQ multiplex PCR; TCRdb keeps only in-frame clonotypes and omits some of them. The sample includes about 300,000 clones, roughly 80% of them seen just once. The CDR3 runs 12 residues. CDR1 and CDR2 (germline): KGHDR, SFDVKD. V was clipped by 3 bases and J by 6 bases, with 7 bases between them. The sequence derives from a human donor with COVID-19, enrolled during active disease. The donor label of this sample is uncertain. The chain uses TRBV24-1 and TRBJ1-2, with D hard to call. The specimen sequenced was peripheral blood. The CDR3 DNA reads TGTGCCACCAGTGATCCCAGCGATGGCTACACCTTC. Its protein is CATSDPSDGYTF.